This T cell receptor beta chain was sequenced in a study of cytomegalovirus exposure and HLA in healthy donors. Looking at the study overall: An earlier analysis found 100 million or so unique TCR beta sequences from around 180 million T cells.

Donors sampled were nominally healthy, though unrecorded immune exposures were likely. Germline lookup yields CDR1 SEHNR and CDR2 FQNEAQ (reference sequence). The CDR3 runs to 16 residues. With 3 bases clipped from V and 2 bases from J, the junction kept 8 bases outside the gene matches. The PCR used 60 Vbeta and 13 Jbeta primers. Clones were sequenced by immunoSEQ multiplex PCR, and TCRdb holds only the in-frame ones, with some missing. The sample records 75,000 to 95,000 clones, roughly 63% being singletons. Details on this clone: Its matching antigen is unknown.

Study-wide results and limits: Analyses of presence/absence relied on an assumption of roughly uniform sequencing depth across donors. As a later analysis showed, several of the most significant clusters appeared to be linked to common viral pathogens.

The sequenced sample consisted of PBMCs. The rearrangement joins TRBV7-9 to TRBJ2-3; 7 bases map to TRBD1. This receptor was obtained from a woman in her 30s in good health and CMV-seronegative. The CDR3, as DNA: TGTGCCAGCAGCTTGCCCCCCGGGACAGCCACAGATACGCAGTATTTT. Translating it yields CASSLPPGTATDTQYF.